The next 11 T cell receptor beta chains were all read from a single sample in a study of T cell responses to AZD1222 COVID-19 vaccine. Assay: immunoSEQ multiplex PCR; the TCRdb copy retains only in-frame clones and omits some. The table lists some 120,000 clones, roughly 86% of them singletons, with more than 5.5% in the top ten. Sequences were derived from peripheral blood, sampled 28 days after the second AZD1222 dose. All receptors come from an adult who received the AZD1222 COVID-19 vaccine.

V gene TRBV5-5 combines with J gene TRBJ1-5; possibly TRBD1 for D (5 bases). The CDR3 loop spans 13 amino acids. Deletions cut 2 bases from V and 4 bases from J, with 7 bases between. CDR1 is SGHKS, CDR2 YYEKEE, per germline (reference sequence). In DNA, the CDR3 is TGTGCCAGCAGCTTAGACAGTAATCAGCCCCAGCATTTT. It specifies CASSLDSNQPQHF.

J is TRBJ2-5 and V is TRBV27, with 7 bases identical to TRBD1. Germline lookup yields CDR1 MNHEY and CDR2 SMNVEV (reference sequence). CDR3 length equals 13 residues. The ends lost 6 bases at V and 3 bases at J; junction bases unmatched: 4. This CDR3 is CASRAGQEETQYF. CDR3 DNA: TGTGCCAGCAGGGCCGGACAGGAAGAGACCCAGTACTTC.

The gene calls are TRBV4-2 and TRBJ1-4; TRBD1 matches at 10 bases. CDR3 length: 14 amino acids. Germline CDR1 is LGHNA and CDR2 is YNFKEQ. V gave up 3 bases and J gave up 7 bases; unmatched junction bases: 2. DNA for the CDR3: TGTGCCAGCAGCCAGGGACAGGGGACTGAAAAACTGTTTTTT. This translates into CASSQGQGTEKLFF.

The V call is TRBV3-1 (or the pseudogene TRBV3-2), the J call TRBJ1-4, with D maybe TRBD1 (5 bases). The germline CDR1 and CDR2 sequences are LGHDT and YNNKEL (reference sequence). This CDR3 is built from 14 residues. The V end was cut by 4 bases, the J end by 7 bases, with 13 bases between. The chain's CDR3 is CASSPGGRTEKLFF. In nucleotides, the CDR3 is TGTGCCAGCAGCCCCGGGGGTAGAACTGAAAAACTGTTTTTT.

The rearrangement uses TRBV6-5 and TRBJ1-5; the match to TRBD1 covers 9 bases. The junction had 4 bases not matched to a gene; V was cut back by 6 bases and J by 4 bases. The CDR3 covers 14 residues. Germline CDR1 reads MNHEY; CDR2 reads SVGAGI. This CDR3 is CASSTGTGNQPQHF. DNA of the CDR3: TGTGCCAGCAGCACCGGGACAGGGAATCAGCCCCAGCATTTT.

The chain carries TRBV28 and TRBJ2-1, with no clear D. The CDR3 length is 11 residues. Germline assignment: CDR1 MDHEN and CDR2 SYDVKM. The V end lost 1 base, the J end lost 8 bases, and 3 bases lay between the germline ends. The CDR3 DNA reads TGTGCCAGCAGTTTATTCCATGAGCAGTTCTTC. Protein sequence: CASSLFHEQFF. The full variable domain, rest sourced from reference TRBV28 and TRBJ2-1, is DVKVTQSSRYLVKRTGEKVFLECVQDMDHENMFWYRQDPGLGLRLIYFSYDVKMKEKGDIPEGYSVSREKKERFSLILESASTNQTSMYLCASSLFHEQFFGPGTRLTVL.

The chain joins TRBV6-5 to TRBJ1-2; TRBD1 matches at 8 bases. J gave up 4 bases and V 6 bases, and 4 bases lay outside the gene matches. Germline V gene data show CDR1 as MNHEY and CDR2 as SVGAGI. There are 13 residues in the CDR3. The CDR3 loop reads CASRTQGAYGYTF. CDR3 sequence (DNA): TGTGCCAGCAGGACCCAGGGGGCCTATGGCTACACCTTC.

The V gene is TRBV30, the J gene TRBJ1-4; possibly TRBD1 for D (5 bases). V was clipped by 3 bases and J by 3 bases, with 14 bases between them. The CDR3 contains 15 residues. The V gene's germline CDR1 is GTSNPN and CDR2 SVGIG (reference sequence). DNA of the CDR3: TGTGCCTGGAGGAGAGGGCAGGGACCTAATGAAAAACTGTTTTTT. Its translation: CAWRRGQGPNEKLFF. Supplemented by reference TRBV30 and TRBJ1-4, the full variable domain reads SQTIHQWPATLVQPVGSPLSLECTVEGTSNPNLYWYRQAAGRGLQLLFYSVGIGQISSEVPQNLSASRPQDRQFILSSKKLLLSDSGFYLCAWRRGQGPNEKLFFGSGTQLSVL.

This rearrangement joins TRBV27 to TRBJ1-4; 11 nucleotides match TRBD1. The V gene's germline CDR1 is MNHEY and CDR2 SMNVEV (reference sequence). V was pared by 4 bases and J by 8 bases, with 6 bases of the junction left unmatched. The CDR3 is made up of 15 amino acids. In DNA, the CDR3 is TGTGCCAGCAGTTCCTGGGACAGGGGGAAAGAAAAACTGTTTTTT. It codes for CASSSWDRGKEKLFF.

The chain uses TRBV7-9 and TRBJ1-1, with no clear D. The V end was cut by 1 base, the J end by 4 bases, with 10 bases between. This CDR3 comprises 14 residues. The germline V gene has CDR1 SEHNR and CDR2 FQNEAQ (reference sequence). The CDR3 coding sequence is TGTGCCAGCAGCTTAGACGGATGGGGCACTGAAGCTTTCTTT. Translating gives CASSLDGWGTEAFF.

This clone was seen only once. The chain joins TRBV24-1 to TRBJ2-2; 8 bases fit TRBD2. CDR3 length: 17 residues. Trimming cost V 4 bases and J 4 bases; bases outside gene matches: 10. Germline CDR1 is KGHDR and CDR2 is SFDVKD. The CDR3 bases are TGTGCCACCAGTGACTCCGGGCTAGCGGGCTCCACCGGGGAGCTGTTTTTT. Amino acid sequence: CATSDSGLAGSTGELFF.